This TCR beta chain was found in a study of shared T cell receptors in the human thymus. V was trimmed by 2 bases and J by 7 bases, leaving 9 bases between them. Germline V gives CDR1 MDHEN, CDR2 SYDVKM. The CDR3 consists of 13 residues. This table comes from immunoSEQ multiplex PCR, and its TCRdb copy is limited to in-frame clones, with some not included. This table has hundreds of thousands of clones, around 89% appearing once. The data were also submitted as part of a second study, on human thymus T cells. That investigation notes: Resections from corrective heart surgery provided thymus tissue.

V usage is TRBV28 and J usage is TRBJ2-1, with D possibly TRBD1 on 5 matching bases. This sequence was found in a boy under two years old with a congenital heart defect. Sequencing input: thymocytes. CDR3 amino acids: CASSLDSWNEQFF. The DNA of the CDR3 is TGTGCCAGCAGTTTAGACAGCTGGAATGAGCAGTTCTTC.